These 25 T cell receptor beta chains originate from one sample sequenced in a study of CD8 T cells in ankylosing spondylitis. No antigen has been assigned to these receptors. Regarding the study as a whole: The study identified a TCR beta motif of several highly homologous variants that appeared characteristic of ankylosing spondylitis blood.

MiXCR, run by TCRdb on the 5' RACE reads, gives a single entry per CDR3 protein. The sample has 470,000 or so distinct CDR3 sequences, roughly 26% seen once. What was sequenced was blood, either unsorted or a sorted T cell fraction (not recorded which). The receptors were gathered from a male donor with ankylosing spondylitis.

This chain links TRBV20-1 with TRBJ1-5; no firm D call. V was clipped by 5 bases and J by 0 bases, with 11 bases between them. Germline-derived CDR1 and CDR2 are DFQATT and SNEGSKA (reference sequence). There are 14 residues in the CDR3. CDR3 residues: CSAGKINSNQPQHF. CDR3 DNA sequence: TGCAGTGCTGGAAAGATCAATAGCAATCAGCCCCAGCATTTT.

The chain carries TRBV15 and TRBJ2-1; D is perhaps TRBD1 or TRBD2 (5 bases each). Trimming cost V 0 bases and J 5 bases, with 11 bases left between them. Germline loops: CDR1 LNHNV, CDR2 YYDKDF (reference sequence). The CDR3 has 15 residues. The CDR3 is CATSREYVGDNEQFF. CDR3 nucleotides: TGTGCCACCAGCAGAGAGTATGTGGGGGACAATGAGCAGTTCTTC.

This clonotype was counted only a few times. The rearrangement joins TRBV7-2 to TRBJ2-7; no reliable D call. CDR1 and CDR2 from the germline V gene are SGHTA and FQGNSA. V lost 3 bases, J lost 7 bases, and 16 bases lay in between. This CDR3 spans 14 amino acids. This CDR3 reads CASSFILSTREQYF. CDR3 bases: TGTGCCAGCAGCTTCATTCTTTCTACGAGGGAGCAGTACTTC. The full variable domain, with the rest looked up from reference TRBV7-2 and TRBJ2-7, is GAGVSQSPSNKVTEKGKDVELRCDPISGHTALYWYRQSLGQGLEFLIYFQGNSAPDKSGLPSDRFSAERTGGSVSTLTIQRTQQEDSAVYLCASSFILSTREQYFGPGTRLTVT.

In its sample, this clonotype was seen a few times. The rearrangement links TRBV12-3 or TRBV12-4 to TRBJ2-1; D is ambiguous. This CDR3 has 14 residues. Trimming pared 2 bases from V and 4 bases from J, leaving 9 bases between. CDR3 in amino acids: CASSLIPTYNEQFF. CDR3 sequence (DNA): TGTGCCAGCAGTTTAATCCCGACGTACAATGAGCAGTTCTTC.

This clonotype was counted ten times or more. V and J are TRBV20-1 and TRBJ1-4, with TRBD1 matching 8 bases. With V trimmed by 3 bases and J by 7 bases, 4 bases remained unmatched. CDR1 is DFQATT and CDR2 is SNEGSKA in the germline V gene (reference sequence). There are 13 residues in the CDR3. The CDR3 nucleotides are TGCAGTGCTAGGAGTCAGGGGGCTGAAAAACTGTTTTTT. This gives the protein CSARSQGAEKLFF.

The chain employs TRBV12-3 or TRBV12-4 and TRBJ2-1; no clear D gene. The V end lost 6 bases, the J end lost 7 bases, and 16 bases lay between the germline ends. This CDR3 is 14 amino acids long. CDR3 nucleotide sequence: TGTGCCAGCAGCCCCCCGACCGAAGAGAATGAGCAGTTCTTC. Translated, it gives CASSPPTEENEQFF.

This clonotype was detected only a few times. The J gene is TRBJ2-5, the V gene TRBV12-3 or TRBV12-4; the match to TRBD1 covers 10 bases. The V gene end was trimmed by 3 bases and the J gene end by 4 bases; junction bases not matched to a gene: 23. The CDR3 loop spans 21 amino acids. This CDR3 reads CASSLRDRGPSGLGSRETQYF. CDR3 DNA sequence: TGTGCCAGCAGTTTGCGGGACAGGGGACCTTCGGGACTAGGGTCACGAGAGACCCAGTACTTC.

The chain employs TRBV27 and TRBJ2-7; D might be TRBD2 (6 bases). Trimming took 2 bases from V and 2 from J, leaving 13 bases between them. Germline V gene sequence: CDR1 MNHEY, CDR2 SMNVEV (reference sequence). The CDR3 has 15 residues. CDR3 sequence (DNA): TGTGCCAGCAGTTTAGGGGCTGGGAGGACCTACGAGCAGTACTTC. It encodes CASSLGAGRTYEQYF.

The chain carries TRBV28 and TRBJ1-5; 7 bases line up with TRBD1. V lost 5 bases to trimming and J lost 6 bases; unmatched junction nucleotides: 10. The CDR3 runs 15 residues. Looked up from germline, CDR1 is MDHEN and CDR2 is SYDVKM. CDR3 protein: CASSRDRVVGQPQHF. CDR3 coding DNA: TGTGCCAGCAGTCGTGACAGGGTGGTCGGTCAGCCCCAGCATTTT.

This clonotype was seen only once. V is TRBV20-1 and J is TRBJ2-3; D uncertain. Germline V lookup: CDR1 DFQATT, CDR2 SNEGSKA (reference sequence). The V gene lost 6 bases and the J gene lost 4 bases, with 20 bases spanning the gap. The CDR3 contains 15 residues. The CDR3 loop is CSAHAHTDNSDTQYF. CDR3 nucleotide sequence: TGCAGTGCACATGCCCATACAGACAATTCAGATACGCAGTATTTT.

The chain has TRBV10-3 and TRBJ2-2; D is perhaps TRBD1 (5 bases). The CDR3 has 18 amino acids. CDR1 is ENHRY and CDR2 is SYGVKD in the germline V gene. V lost 6 bases to trimming and J lost 0 bases, with 20 bases between them. CDR3 sequence reads: CAIRKQDKGPANTGELFF. Written as DNA, the CDR3 is TGTGCCATCAGAAAACAGGACAAGGGGCCTGCGAACACCGGGGAGCTGTTTTTT.

The chain combines TRBV7-9 with TRBJ2-5; tentative D call: TRBD2 (6 bases). Trimming removed 8 bases from V and 5 bases from J, with 9 bases in between. The CDR3 is 11 residues long. CDR1 is SEHNR, CDR2 FQNEAQ, per germline (reference sequence). CDR3 nucleotide sequence: TGTGCCAGCGGGACTCTGGAGACCCAGTACTTC. It specifies CASGTLETQYF.

The V and J genes are TRBV5-1 and TRBJ2-2; D perhaps matches TRBD1 (5 bases). The CDR3 runs to 16 residues. Per germline, CDR1 SGHRS and CDR2 YFSETQ. Trimming shortened V by 4 bases and J by 0 bases, and 13 bases separated the two germline ends. CDR3 loop: CASSLRTTSNTGELFF. CDR3 nucleotides: TGCGCCAGCAGCCTTCGGACAACCTCGAACACCGGGGAGCTGTTTTTT.

V usage is TRBV20-1 and J usage is TRBJ2-7, with D possibly being TRBD2 (6 bases). V dropped 3 bases and J dropped 0 bases, with 18 bases sitting between them. This CDR3 has 16 residues. The germline V gene encodes CDR1 DFQATT and CDR2 SNEGSKA (reference sequence). The chain's CDR3 is CSASRDSRGRSYEQYF. The CDR3 DNA reads TGCAGTGCTAGTAGGGACTCCCGGGGTCGCTCCTACGAGCAGTACTTC.

This clonotype was counted between two and nine times. The chain employs TRBV7-9 and TRBJ1-1; TRBD1 matches 8 bases. The trim removed 6 bases at V and 0 bases at J, leaving 9 bases unmatched. Per the germline V gene, CDR1 is SEHNR and CDR2 is FQNEAQ (reference sequence). CDR3 length: 16 amino acids. CDR3: CASSRRQGPLNTEAFF. CDR3 DNA: TGTGCCAGCAGTCGGCGACAGGGGCCTCTGAACACTGAAGCTTTCTTT.

CDR3 amino acids: CATGGGAKGANVLTF. CDR3 coding DNA: TGTGCCACCGGCGGGGGGGCGAAAGGGGCCAACGTCCTGACTTTC. The V gene is TRBV27, the J gene TRBJ2-6; 9 nucleotides line up with TRBD2. The CDR3 is made up of 15 amino acids. Trimming at V came to 10 bases and at J to 4 bases, leaving 8 bases not matched to a gene. CDR1 is MNHEY, CDR2 SMNVEV, per germline (reference sequence).

This clonotype has more than one count but fewer than ten. The rearrangement uses TRBV2 and TRBJ1-6; D is unresolved. With 8 bases removed from V and 7 bases from J, the gap between germline ends came to 12 bases. The CDR3 is 13 amino acids. CDR1 and CDR2 from the germline V gene are SNHLY and FYNNEI. CDR3 DNA: TGTGCCAGCGGACGCAACGGAAATTCACCCCTCCACTTT. The encoded protein is CASGRNGNSPLHF.

This clonotype has just a few counts. The chain carries TRBV7-8 and TRBJ2-3; D uncertain. The germline V and J ends were trimmed by 5 bases and 0 bases, with 9 bases remaining between them. Germline V CDR1 and CDR2: SGHVS, FQNEAQ. This CDR3 is 14 amino acids long. CDR3 amino acids: CASSTPTSTDTQYF. The CDR3 region has the DNA TGTGCCAGCAGCACACCAACTAGCACAGATACGCAGTATTTT.

This chain joins TRBV6-5 and TRBJ2-7; the D is unclear. This CDR3 contains 15 residues. Trimming shortened V by 5 bases and J by 2 bases, and 16 bases separated the two germline ends. CDR1 is MNHEY and CDR2 is SVGAGI in the germline V gene. CDR3 bases: TGTGCCAGCAGTAACCTCGCGCGGCCCACCTACGAGCAGTACGTC. It specifies CASSNLARPTYEQYV.

This clonotype was picked up one time. The CDR3 nucleotides are TGTGCCAGCAGCTTCGGACAGGGCTCTAATGAAAAACTGTTTTTT. Translation: CASSFGQGSNEKLFF. V and J are TRBV5-6 and TRBJ1-4; the match to TRBD1 covers 8 bases. J gave up 3 bases and V 2 bases, and 3 bases lay outside the gene matches. In germline, CDR1 is SGHDT, CDR2 YYEEEE. The CDR3 totals 15 residues.

This clonotype has a handful of counts. V is TRBV20-1 and J is TRBJ1-2, with D perhaps matching TRBD1 (5 bases). Germline assignment: CDR1 DFQATT and CDR2 SNEGSKA (reference sequence). Deletions cut 5 bases from V and 4 bases from J, with 17 bases between. CDR3 size: 14 residues. CDR3 sequence reads: CSASKGLYGYGYTF. The CDR3 DNA follows: TGCAGTGCTTCTAAGGGGCTTTACGGCTATGGCTACACCTTC.

The rearrangement links TRBV18 to TRBJ1-4; perhaps TRBD1 as D (5 bases). The CDR3 has 16 residues. Germline V gene data show CDR1 as KGHSH and CDR2 as LQKENI. Trimming removed 1 base from V and 5 bases from J, with 14 bases in between. DNA for the CDR3: TGTGCCAGCTCACCACGGGGCTTCGGTAGGAATGAAAAACTGTTTTTT. Translation: CASSPRGFGRNEKLFF.

This clonotype turned up a few times. The V and J genes are TRBV7-9 and TRBJ2-1; D is uncertain. In germline, CDR1 is SEHNR, CDR2 FQNEAQ (reference sequence). The CDR3 is 13 amino acids. Trimming shortened V by 0 bases and J by 4 bases, and 4 bases separated the two germline ends. The CDR3 DNA reads TGTGCCAGCAGCTTAGCTGTTTACAATGAGCAGTTCTTC. Its translation: CASSLAVYNEQFF. The full variable domain, its missing parts supplied by reference TRBV7-9 and TRBJ2-1, is DTGVSQNPRHKITKRGQNVTFRCDPISEHNRLYWYRQTLGQGPEFLTYFQNEAQLEKSRLLSDRFSAERPKGSFSTLEIQRTEQGDSAMYLCASSLAVYNEQFFGPGTRLTVL.

This clonotype has a handful of counts. The V and J genes are TRBV2 and TRBJ1-4; no clear D. Germline CDR1 is SNHLY and CDR2 is FYNNEI. This CDR3 region has 12 residues. V shed 3 bases and J shed 11 bases, with 10 bases lying between them. Here the CDR3 reads CASSEGRLKLFF. In DNA form, the CDR3 reads TGTGCCAGCAGTGAGGGAAGGCTGAAACTGTTTTTT.

This clonotype is judged medium-sized. The rearrangement uses TRBV29-1 and TRBJ2-3, with 8 bases lining up with TRBD2. Germline V gene data show CDR1 as SQVTM and CDR2 as ANQGSEA. V lost 4 bases, J lost 0 bases, and 6 bases stayed unmatched. The CDR3 is made up of 15 amino acids. The CDR3 loop is CSVVVAGPSTDTQYF. The CDR3 nucleotides are TGCAGCGTTGTAGTAGCGGGACCAAGCACAGATACGCAGTATTTT.